This T cell receptor (beta chain) originates from a study of human T cells and chemical hapten exposure. The wider study: TCR yields per sample varied mostly from small pooled library volume differences. Findings and caveats of the study: Expanded TCRs grouped into significantly more large CDR3 similarity clusters than controls produced.

As for time point: patch test 1, 2 weeks after DPC sensitization. The treatment denotes: therapeutic diphenylcyclopropenone sensitization with weekly scalp DPC. Within the library, unique molecular identifiers were attached to each individual cDNA molecule. Using its own MiXCR run on the RACE reads, TCRdb lists one record per CDR3 protein. The data contain 50,000 or so distinct CDR3 sequences, around a tenth of them singletons. This clonotype was picked up many times. Antigen unknown. The sequence was obtained from a woman aged 45-65 years with alopecia areata. Some clones in this sample may be carry-over from other donors' samples. The material was whole blood, obtained in connection with sensitization to the hapten diphenylcyclopropenone (DPC).

The CDR3 DNA sequence: TGCAGCGTGGCTCGAGGGTACGAGCAGTACTTC. Amino acid sequence: CSVARGYEQYF. The V gene is TRBV29-1, the J gene TRBJ2-7, with D perhaps TRBD2 (5 bases). This CDR3 has 11 residues. The V end was cut by 6 bases, the J end by 4 bases, with 10 bases between. Germline V gene data show CDR1 as SQVTM and CDR2 as ANQGSEA.